The 14 T cell receptor beta chains in this list originate from one sample, sequenced in a study of cytomegalovirus exposure and HLA in healthy donors (dated by TCRdb to between 2016 and 2019). The method behind the library was the immunoSEQ multiplex PCR assay. A mixture of 60 forward primers for TCR Vbeta segments and 13 reverse primers for TCR Jbeta segments was used in the multiplex PCR. The table was pulled from immuneACCESS by TCRdb, which kept in-frame rearrangements only. Such tables lose some clones; where checked, under half of the loss comes from unresolved V genes, and the rest has no known cause. For this sample there are around 160,000 clones; 65% to 90% appear just once. The ten largest account for more than 1.5% of the sample. The sequenced material came from PBMCs. These receptors all come from a human donor in good health.

V is TRBV18 and J is TRBJ2-2; D might be TRBD2 (5 bases). This CDR3 has 15 residues. Looked up from germline, CDR1 is KGHSH and CDR2 is LQKENI. Trimming stripped 5 bases from V and 1 base from J, with 11 bases between. In DNA, the CDR3 is TGTGCCAGCTCATCCTGGACTGAGAACACCGGGGAGCTGTTTTTT. Protein: CASSSWTENTGELFF.

This clone was seen only a few times. V is TRBV7-9 and J is TRBJ2-5, with 13 positions matching TRBD2. V lost 5 bases to trimming and J lost 5 bases; unmatched junction nucleotides: 8. Germline-derived CDR1 and CDR2 are SEHNR and FQNEAQ (reference sequence). The CDR3 loop spans 16 amino acids. The CDR3 protein is CASSKLEGLAGETQYF. As DNA, the CDR3 is TGTGCCAGCAGCAAACTAGAGGGACTAGCGGGGGAGACCCAGTACTTC.

This clone has just one count. The CDR3 DNA sequence: TGTGCCAGCAGGTCCGGAGGCGGGGAGCTGTTTTTT. Translation gives CASRSGGGELFF. The genes are TRBV6-6 and TRBJ2-2, with TRBD2 as a possible D gene (5 bases). CDR1 and CDR2 from the germline V gene are MNHNY and SVGAGI (reference sequence). The CDR3 sequence is 12 residues long. V was shortened by 6 bases and J by 7 bases, with 9 bases between the two germline ends.

The chain recombines TRBV10-1 with TRBJ2-2, with D possibly TRBD2 on 5 matching bases. The germline gives CDR1 WNHNN, CDR2 SYGVQD (reference sequence). V lost 3 bases to trimming and J lost 13 bases, with 15 bases between them. The CDR3 length is 13 residues. CDR3: CASSDARPGRLFF. As DNA, the CDR3 is TGCGCCAGCAGTGACGCCAGACCGGGGAGGCTGTTTTTT.

The chain carries TRBV9 and TRBJ2-1; D is perhaps TRBD2 (6 bases). This CDR3 region has 14 residues. Looked up from germline, CDR1 is SGDLS and CDR2 is YYNGEE. V was trimmed by 0 bases and J by 7 bases, leaving 11 bases between them. In DNA, the CDR3 is TGTGCCAGCAGCGTAGATGGAGGGTTGAATGAGCAGTTCTTC. This gives the protein CASSVDGGLNEQFF.

In its sample, this clone was seen a few times. The rearrangement links TRBV7-2 to TRBJ1-3, with a tentative D call TRBD1 (5 bases). The germline gives CDR1 SGHTA, CDR2 FQGNSA. This CDR3 comprises 14 residues. V was trimmed by 1 base and J by 4 bases, leaving 8 bases between them. CDR3 region: CASSLGDLGNTIYF. Written as DNA, the CDR3 is TGTGCCAGCAGCTTAGGGGACTTGGGAAACACCATATATTTT.

This chain joins TRBV5-6 and TRBJ2-7; tentative D call: TRBD2 (5 bases). V dropped 2 bases and J dropped 2 bases, with 17 bases sitting between them. This CDR3 region has 16 residues. Germline V CDR1 and CDR2: SGHDT, YYEEEE. Written as DNA, the CDR3 is TGTGCCAGCAGCTTTTTAGAGAAACGGGGTACCTACGAGCAGTACTTC. This sequence encodes CASSFLEKRGTYEQYF.

The DNA of the CDR3 is TGTGCCAGCAGCTCGGGCGACAGGTCCTACGGCTACACCTTC. Residues: CASSSGDRSYGYTF. This rearrangement joins TRBV5-4 to TRBJ1-2, with D perhaps TRBD1 (6 bases). The CDR3 totals 14 residues. Germline CDR1 SGHNT, CDR2 YYREEE (reference sequence). Trimming removed 3 bases at V and 8 bases at J, with 17 bases between.

The gene calls are TRBV2 and TRBJ1-2; D is perhaps TRBD1 (5 bases). The CDR3 loop spans 13 amino acids. Germline CDR1 SNHLY, CDR2 FYNNEI. Trimming took off 3 bases at V and 4 bases at J, with 9 bases between the two ends. This CDR3 reads CASSEGHVYGYTF. CDR3 bases: TGTGCCAGCAGTGAGGGGCACGTCTATGGCTACACCTTC.

The chain uses TRBV5-4 and TRBJ2-5; no definite D call. This CDR3 comprises 15 residues. The V gene's germline CDR1 is SGHNT and CDR2 YYREEE (reference sequence). V lost 4 bases, J lost 0 bases, and 13 bases lay in between. The CDR3 loop is CASSPRQQNQETQYF. CDR3 coding DNA: TGTGCCAGCAGCCCGCGACAACAAAACCAAGAGACCCAGTACTTC.

This chain connects TRBV2 to TRBJ2-7, with D maybe TRBD2 (7 bases). The V gene lost 6 bases and the J gene lost 9 bases, with 24 bases spanning the gap. The CDR3 is made up of 15 amino acids. CDR1 and CDR2 from the germline V gene are SNHLY and FYNNEI. The CDR3 protein is CASSDSAGALSGQYF. In nucleotides, the CDR3 is TGTGCCAGCAGCGACTCGGCGGGGGCCCTGAGCGGGCAGTACTTC.

The chain combines TRBV7-2 with TRBJ2-7, with TRBD2 identical over 10 bases. Germline V lookup: CDR1 SGHTA, CDR2 FQGNSA. V shed 4 bases, J shed 2 bases, and the junction held 5 bases outside the gene matches. CDR3 size: 15 residues. The CDR3 loop is CASSWASGGAYEQYF. CDR3 coding DNA: TGTGCCAGCAGCTGGGCTAGCGGGGGCGCCTACGAGCAGTACTTC.

This clone was recorded only once. The J gene is TRBJ2-7, the V gene TRBV10-2, with D unclear. The length of the CDR3 is 15 residues. The germline gives CDR1 WSHSY, CDR2 SAAADI. With 2 bases removed from V and 0 bases from J, the gap between germline ends came to 11 bases. CDR3 sequence (DNA): TGCGCCAGCAGTGAGCCTACTATGAGCTCCTACGAGCAGTACTTC. As protein: CASSEPTMSSYEQYF.

V is TRBV5-1 and J is TRBJ2-7; D may be TRBD1 (5 bases). The V and J ends lost 0 bases and 7 bases respectively, with 11 bases between them. This CDR3 comprises 13 residues. Per germline, CDR1 SGHRS and CDR2 YFSETQ. CDR3 nucleotide sequence: TGCGCCAGCAGCTTGGTTGACAGACGGGAGCAGTACTTC. Its translation is CASSLVDRREQYF.